The 24 T cell receptor beta chains in this list originate from one sample, sequenced in a study of blood T cell repertoires in COVID-19. Clones were sequenced by immunoSEQ multiplex PCR, and TCRdb holds only the in-frame ones, with some missing. The sample consists of over 200,000 clones, roughly 86% of them appearing once. Input material: peripheral blood. Every receptor here comes from a woman in her twenties or thirties with acute or convalescent COVID-19.

This clone was recorded a few times. The chain uses TRBV10-3 and TRBJ2-7; D possibly corresponds to TRBD1 (5 bases). Trimming removed 6 bases at V and 2 bases at J, with 5 bases between. The CDR3 sequence is 11 residues long. CDR1 ENHRY and CDR2 SYGVKD come from the germline V gene. In nucleotides, the CDR3 is TGTGCCATCAGGGACACCTACGAGCAGTACTTC. Translation: CAIRDTYEQYF.

The chain recombines TRBV9 with TRBJ1-2, with 10 bases that match TRBD1. The V segment lost 2 bases and the J segment 8 bases; nucleotides outside the gene matches: 3. Germline CDR1 SGDLS, CDR2 YYNGEE. The CDR3 has 13 residues. The CDR3 loop is CASSVGTGEGYTF. As DNA, the CDR3 is TGTGCCAGCAGCGTTGGGACAGGGGAGGGCTACACCTTC.

The chain is built from TRBV7-2 and TRBJ1-5; possibly TRBD1 for D (6 bases). The CDR3 is made up of 14 amino acids. Trimming took 1 base from V and 7 from J, leaving 11 bases between them. CDR1 is SGHTA and CDR2 is FQGNSA in the germline V gene. The CDR3, as DNA: TGTGCCAGCAGCTTAGATCCGGGGGGCCAGCCCCAGCATTTT. This codes for CASSLDPGGQPQHF.

This chain links TRBV15 with TRBJ2-1; the D gene is possibly TRBD1 (5 bases). Germline V gene lookup returns CDR1 LNHNV and CDR2 YYDKDF (reference sequence). This CDR3 has 15 residues. Trimming took 5 bases from V and 5 from J, leaving 16 bases between them. CDR3 DNA sequence: TGTGCCACCAGCGAGAAAGGGGTCCCAGACAATGAGCAGTTCTTC. The encoded protein is CATSEKGVPDNEQFF.

The chain carries TRBV12-5 and TRBJ1-1, with 12 bases that match TRBD1. V lost 0 bases to trimming and J lost 5 bases; unmatched junction nucleotides: 13. The germline V gene has CDR1 LGHNT and CDR2 FRNRAP. This CDR3 comprises 19 residues. The chain's CDR3 is CASGLVLGTGGMFYTEAFF. Here the CDR3 DNA reads TGTGCTAGTGGTTTGGTACTGGGGACAGGGGGCATGTTTTATACTGAAGCTTTCTTT.

This chain links TRBV29-1 with TRBJ2-2; TRBD2 agrees at 10 bases. The germline gives CDR1 SQVTM, CDR2 ANQGSEA. CDR3 length: 14 residues. J gave up 7 bases and V 3 bases, and 5 bases lay outside the gene matches. The CDR3 here is CSVDLSGGVGELFF. Written as DNA, the CDR3 is TGCAGCGTTGATCTAAGCGGGGGGGTCGGGGAGCTGTTTTTT.

The chain joins TRBV27 to TRBJ1-2, with 8 bases fitting TRBD1. The CDR3 has 17 amino acids. V shed 1 base and J 8 bases; nucleotides not matched to a gene: 15. Germline CDR1 reads MNHEY; CDR2 reads SMNVEV (reference sequence). Here the CDR3 reads CASSLFPPPGQELGYTF. The CDR3, as DNA: TGTGCCAGCAGTTTATTCCCCCCTCCGGGACAGGAGCTAGGCTACACCTTC.

The CDR3 DNA reads as TGTGCCAGTAGTACAACGACCGGGACAGGGTCCCACGAGCAGTACTTC. Protein product: CASSTTTGTGSHEQYF. The J gene is TRBJ2-7, the V gene TRBV19, with 9 bases fitting TRBD1. Per germline, CDR1 LNHDA and CDR2 SQIVND (reference sequence). The J segment lost 5 bases and the V segment lost 4 bases, leaving 12 bases of the junction unmatched. The CDR3 consists of 16 residues. Looking up the rest from reference TRBV19 and TRBJ2-7 gives the full variable domain: DGGITQSPKYLFRKEGQNVTLSCEQNLNHDAMYWYRQDPGQGLRLIYYSQIVNDFQKGDIAEGYSVSREKKESFPLTVTSAQKNPTAFYLCASSTTTGTGSHEQYFGPGTRLTVT.

Only one count was recorded for this clone. The chain recombines TRBV29-1 with TRBJ1-2, with 7 positions matching TRBD1. The CDR3 length is 14 residues. V lost 1 base to trimming and J lost 4 bases; unmatched junction nucleotides: 6. Germline CDR1 and CDR2: SQVTM and ANQGSEA. The CDR3 DNA reads TGCAGCGTTGAAGCTCCCAGGACAGGCTATGGCTACACCTTC. It translates to CSVEAPRTGYGYTF.

The V and J genes are TRBV20-1 and TRBJ1-5; 8 positions agree with TRBD1. There are 13 residues in the CDR3. J lost 4 bases, V lost 6 bases, and 5 bases had no gene match. Germline CDR1 reads DFQATT; CDR2 reads SNEGSKA (reference sequence). CDR3 sequence (DNA): TGCAGTGCCAGTAGGACAGGGAATCAGCCCCAGCATTTT. It yields the protein CSASRTGNQPQHF.

This chain links TRBV11-3 with TRBJ2-3; 7 bases are shared with TRBD2. CDR3 length: 15 amino acids. V dropped 5 bases and J dropped 5; count of bases not matched to a gene: 10. The germline V gene has CDR1 SGHNT and CDR2 YENEEA. The chain's CDR3 is CASSRGKRDVDTQYF. DNA of the CDR3: TGTGCCAGCAGCCGAGGGAAGCGGGACGTAGATACGCAGTATTTT.

On this clone: Within the sample, other DNA sequences also encode this same CDR3. The chain recombines TRBV7-2 with TRBJ2-7; 7 nucleotides line up with TRBD1. Germline V gene data show CDR1 as SGHTA and CDR2 as FQGNSA. Unmatched junction bases numbered 3, after V lost 0 bases and J lost 4 bases. The CDR3 loop spans 14 amino acids. The CDR3 sequence is CASSLAGTAYEQYF. The CDR3 DNA reads TGTGCCAGCAGCTTAGCCGGGACAGCATACGAGCAGTACTTC.

This clone came up once. The rearrangement uses TRBV9 and TRBJ2-3, with D tentatively TRBD2 (5 bases). The CDR3 is 15 amino acids. The V gene lost 0 bases and the J gene lost 5 bases, with 13 bases spanning the gap. Germline CDR1 is SGDLS and CDR2 is YYNGEE. CDR3 nucleotides: TGTGCCAGCAGCGTAGATGCGGGCCGGGGAGATACGCAGTATTTT. Amino acid sequence: CASSVDAGRGDTQYF. Filled out from reference TRBV9 and TRBJ2-3, the complete variable domain reads DSGVTQTPKHLITATGQRVTLRCSPRSGDLSVYWYQQSLDQGLQFLIQYYNGEERAKGNILERFSAQQFPDLHSELNLSSLELGDSALYFCASSVDAGRGDTQYFGPGTRLTVL.

The chain combines TRBV11-3 with TRBJ2-2; the match to TRBD2 covers 9 bases. Germline-derived CDR1 and CDR2 are SGHNT and YENEEA. The J segment lost 1 base and the V segment lost 4 bases, leaving 10 bases of the junction unmatched. This CDR3 has 18 amino acids. The CDR3 DNA reads TGTGCCAGCAGCTCGCGCGGGACTAGCAGGATGAACACCGGGGAGCTGTTTTTT. It encodes CASSSRGTSRMNTGELFF.

V gene TRBV24-1 combines with J gene TRBJ2-1, with TRBD2 matching over 9 bases. CDR3 length: 14 amino acids. Germline values: CDR1 KGHDR, CDR2 SFDVKD. V shed 6 bases and J 4 bases; nucleotides not matched to a gene: 3. This chain's CDR3 is CATSLTSGYNEQFF. Here the CDR3 DNA reads TGTGCCACCAGTTTAACTAGCGGGTACAATGAGCAGTTCTTC.

This clone appeared once. The V gene is TRBV27, the J gene TRBJ2-7; 7 nucleotides line up with TRBD1. This CDR3 contains 15 residues. After removal of 0 bases from V and 5 bases from J, the junction contained 7 bases not matched to a gene. Germline CDR1 reads MNHEY; CDR2 reads SMNVEV (reference sequence). The CDR3 DNA follows: TGTGCCAGCAGTTTATCTACAGGGGTTACGGACGAGCAGTACTTC. Its protein is CASSLSTGVTDEQYF.

This sequence joins TRBV6-2 or TRBV6-3 and TRBJ2-7, with D perhaps TRBD1 (6 bases). CDR3 length equals 14 residues. Germline CDR1 reads MNHEY; CDR2 reads SVGEGT. Trimming cost V 6 bases and J 3 bases, with 15 bases left between them. The CDR3 protein is CASSPTGTHYEQYF. CDR3 sequence (DNA): TGTGCCAGCAGCCCAACAGGGACCCACTACGAGCAGTACTTC.

This sequence joins TRBV6-5 and TRBJ2-3; possible D gene TRBD2, 6 bases. Trimming removed 6 bases from V and 0 bases from J, with 10 bases in between. This CDR3 comprises 14 residues. Germline V gene data show CDR1 as MNHEY and CDR2 as SVGAGI. CDR3 nucleotide sequence: TGTGCCAGCAGCACTAGCACCAGCACAGATACGCAGTATTTT. Its translation is CASSTSTSTDTQYF.

V is TRBV4-3 and J is TRBJ2-5; 11 bases align to TRBD2. The CDR3 is made up of 17 amino acids. Germline CDR1 and CDR2: LGHNA and YSLEER. V dropped 0 bases and J dropped 5; count of bases not matched to a gene: 8. CDR3 sequence (DNA): TGCGCCAGCAGCCAAGATATAGCGGGAGGGCCGTGGGAGACCCAGTACTTC. Translating it yields CASSQDIAGGPWETQYF.

The chain joins TRBV12-2 to TRBJ2-7; the DNA was not used to check the table's D call, TRBD1. TRBV12-2 is designated a pseudogene. CDR3 size: 19 residues. The CDR3, as DNA: TGTGCAAGTCGCTTAGTTGACCGGGACAGGAGGGGTAGCTCCTACGAGCAGTACTTC. It codes for CASRLVDRDRRGSSYEQYF.

The chain links TRBV2 to TRBJ2-5; TRBD2 is a possible D gene (6 bases). CDR1 and CDR2 (germline): SNHLY, FYNNEI. This CDR3 spans 13 amino acids. Trimming pared 6 bases from V and 5 bases from J, leaving 13 bases between. CDR3 bases: TGTGCCAGCAGAGGAGGTCGGGAGGAGACCCAGTACTTC. Protein: CASRGGREETQYF.

This chain uses TRBV18 with TRBJ2-1, with TRBD1 matching over 7 bases. This CDR3 is 15 amino acids long. Germline loops: CDR1 KGHSH, CDR2 LQKENI. The V segment lost 2 bases and the J segment 4 bases; nucleotides outside the gene matches: 5. The CDR3 DNA follows: TGTGCCAGCTCACCATGGGACAGCGGTTACAATGAGCAGTTCTTC. It specifies CASSPWDSGYNEQFF.

This chain connects TRBV25-1 to TRBJ2-7; 12 bases align to TRBD2. CDR1 and CDR2 (germline): MGHDK, SYGVNS. J gave up 6 bases and V 4 bases, and 4 bases lay outside the gene matches. This CDR3 spans 14 amino acids. CDR3 sequence (DNA): TGTGCCAGCAGTGGACTAGCGGGAGTAGCCGAGCAGTACTTC. Protein sequence: CASSGLAGVAEQYF.

This chain joins TRBV6-5 and TRBJ1-2; no clear D. The CDR3 spans 13 residues. V lost 6 bases, J lost 1 base, and 9 bases lay in between. Germline CDR1 reads MNHEY; CDR2 reads SVGAGI. CDR3 coding DNA: TGTGCCAGCAGACAGCCTAATAACTATGGCTACACCTTC. This codes for CASRQPNNYGYTF.